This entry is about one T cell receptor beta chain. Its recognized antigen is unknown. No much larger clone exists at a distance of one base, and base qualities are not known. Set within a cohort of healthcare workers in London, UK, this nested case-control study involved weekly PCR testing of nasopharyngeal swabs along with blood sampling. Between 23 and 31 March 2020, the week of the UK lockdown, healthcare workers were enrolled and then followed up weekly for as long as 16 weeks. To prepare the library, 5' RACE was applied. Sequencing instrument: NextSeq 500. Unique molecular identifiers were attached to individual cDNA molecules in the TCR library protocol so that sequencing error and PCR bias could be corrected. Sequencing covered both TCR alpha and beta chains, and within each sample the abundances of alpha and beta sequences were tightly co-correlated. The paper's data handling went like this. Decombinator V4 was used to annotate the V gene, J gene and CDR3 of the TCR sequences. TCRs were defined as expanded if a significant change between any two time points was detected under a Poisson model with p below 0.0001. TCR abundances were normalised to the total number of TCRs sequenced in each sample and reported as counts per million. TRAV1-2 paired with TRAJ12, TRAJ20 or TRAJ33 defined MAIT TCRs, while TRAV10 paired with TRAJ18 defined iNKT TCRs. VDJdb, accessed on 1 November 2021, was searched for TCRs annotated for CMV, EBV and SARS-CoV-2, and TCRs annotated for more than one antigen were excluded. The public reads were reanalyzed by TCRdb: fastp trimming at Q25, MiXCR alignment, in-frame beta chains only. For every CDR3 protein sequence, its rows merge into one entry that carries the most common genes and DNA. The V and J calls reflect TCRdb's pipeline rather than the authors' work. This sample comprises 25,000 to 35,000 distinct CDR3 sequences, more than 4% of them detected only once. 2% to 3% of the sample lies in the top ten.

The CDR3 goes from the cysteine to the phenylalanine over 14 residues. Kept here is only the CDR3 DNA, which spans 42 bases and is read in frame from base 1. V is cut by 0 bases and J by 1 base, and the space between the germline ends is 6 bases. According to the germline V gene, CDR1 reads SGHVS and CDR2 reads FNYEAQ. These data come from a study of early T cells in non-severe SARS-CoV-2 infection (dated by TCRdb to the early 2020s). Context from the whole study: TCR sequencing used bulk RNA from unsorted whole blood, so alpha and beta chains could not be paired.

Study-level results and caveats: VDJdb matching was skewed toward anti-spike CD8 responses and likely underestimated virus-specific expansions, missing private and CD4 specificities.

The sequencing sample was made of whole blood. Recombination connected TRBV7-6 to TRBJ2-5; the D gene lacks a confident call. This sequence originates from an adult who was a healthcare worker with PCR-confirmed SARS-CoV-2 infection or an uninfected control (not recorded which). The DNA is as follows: TGTGCCAGCAGCTTAGCCGCAGCCCAAGAGACCCAGTACTTC. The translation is CASSLAAAQETQYF.